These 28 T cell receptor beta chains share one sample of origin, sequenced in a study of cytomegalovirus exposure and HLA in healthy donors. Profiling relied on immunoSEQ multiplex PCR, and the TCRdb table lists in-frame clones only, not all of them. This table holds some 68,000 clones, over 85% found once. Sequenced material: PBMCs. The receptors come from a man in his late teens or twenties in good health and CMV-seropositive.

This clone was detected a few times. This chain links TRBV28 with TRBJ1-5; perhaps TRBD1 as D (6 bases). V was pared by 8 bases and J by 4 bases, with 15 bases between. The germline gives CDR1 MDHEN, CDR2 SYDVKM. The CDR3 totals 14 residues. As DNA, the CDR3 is TGTGCCAGCTCACGAGGACAGTATAATCAGCCCCAGCATTTT. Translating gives CASSRGQYNQPQHF.

CDR3 nucleotides: TGTGCCAGCACTGAAGCGGGACAAACATACTACGAGCAGTACTTC. Amino acid sequence: CASTEAGQTYYEQYF. The rearrangement links TRBV28 to TRBJ2-7; tentatively, D is TRBD2 (7 bases). The germline V gene has CDR1 MDHEN and CDR2 SYDVKM. Trimming left V 7 bases short and J 3 bases short, with 19 bases between. The CDR3 covers 15 residues.

The CDR3 bases are TGTGCCAGCAGCCGCGGACTAGCGGGAGTGACAGATACGCAGTATTTT. It translates to CASSRGLAGVTDTQYF. The chain couples TRBV4-2 to TRBJ2-3, with TRBD2 identical over 13 bases. The CDR3 has 16 residues. The germline V gene has CDR1 LGHNA and CDR2 YNFKEQ. V gave up 4 bases and J gave up 3 bases; unmatched junction bases: 4.

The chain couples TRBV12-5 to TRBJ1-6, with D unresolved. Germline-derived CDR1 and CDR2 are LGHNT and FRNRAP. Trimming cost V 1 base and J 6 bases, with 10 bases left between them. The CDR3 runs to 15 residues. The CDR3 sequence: CASGLGAPVNSPLHF. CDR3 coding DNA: TGTGCTAGTGGTTTGGGGGCCCCGGTTAATTCACCCCTCCACTTT. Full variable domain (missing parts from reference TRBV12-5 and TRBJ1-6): DARVTQTPRHKVTEMGQEVTMRCQPILGHNTVFWYRQTMMQGLELLAYFRNRAPLDDSGMPKDRFSAEMPDATLATLKIQPSEPRDSAVYFCASGLGAPVNSPLHFGNGTRLTVT.

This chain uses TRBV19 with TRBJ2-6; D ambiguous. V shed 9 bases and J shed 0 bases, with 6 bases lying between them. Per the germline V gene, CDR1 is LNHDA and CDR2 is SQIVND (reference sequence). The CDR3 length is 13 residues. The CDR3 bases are TGTGCCAGCGACAACTCTGGGGCCAACGTCCTGACTTTC. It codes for CASDNSGANVLTF.

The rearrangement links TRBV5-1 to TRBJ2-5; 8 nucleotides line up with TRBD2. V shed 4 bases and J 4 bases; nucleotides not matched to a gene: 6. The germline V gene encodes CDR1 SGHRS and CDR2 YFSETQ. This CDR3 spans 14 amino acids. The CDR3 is CASSTPGLGETQYF. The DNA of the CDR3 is TGCGCCAGCAGCACCCCGGGACTAGGAGAGACCCAGTACTTC.

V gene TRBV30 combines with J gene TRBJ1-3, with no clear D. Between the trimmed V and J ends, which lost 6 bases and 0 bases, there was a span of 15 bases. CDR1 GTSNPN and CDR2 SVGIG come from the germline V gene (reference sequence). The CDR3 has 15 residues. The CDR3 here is CACQTWSYSGNTIYF. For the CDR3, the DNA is TGTGCCTGCCAGACGTGGAGCTACTCTGGAAACACCATATATTTT.

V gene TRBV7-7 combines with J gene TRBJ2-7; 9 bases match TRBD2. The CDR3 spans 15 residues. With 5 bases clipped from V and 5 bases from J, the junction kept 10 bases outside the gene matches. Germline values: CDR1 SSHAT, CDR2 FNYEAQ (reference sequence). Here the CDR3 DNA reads TGTGCCAGCAGCGAGACTAGCGGCCCCGGGAACGAGCAGTACTTC. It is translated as CASSETSGPGNEQYF. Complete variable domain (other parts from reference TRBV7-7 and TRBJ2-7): GAGVSQSPRYKVTKRGQDVTLRCDPISSHATLYWYQQALGQGPEFLTYFNYEAQPDKSGLPSDRFSAERPEGSISTLTIQRTEQRDSAMYRCASSETSGPGNEQYFGPGTRLTVT.

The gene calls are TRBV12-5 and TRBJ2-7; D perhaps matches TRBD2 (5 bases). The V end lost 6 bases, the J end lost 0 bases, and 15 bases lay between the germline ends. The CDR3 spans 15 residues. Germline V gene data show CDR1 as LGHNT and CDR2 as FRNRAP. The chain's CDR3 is CASGAGLRDSYEQYF. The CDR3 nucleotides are TGTGCTAGTGGAGCAGGCTTACGGGACTCCTACGAGCAGTACTTC.

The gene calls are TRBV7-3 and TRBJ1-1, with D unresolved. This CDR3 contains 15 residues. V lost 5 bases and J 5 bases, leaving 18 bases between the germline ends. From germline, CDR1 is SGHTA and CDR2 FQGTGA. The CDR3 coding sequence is TGTGCCAGCAGCCTCTCCGGGTCCTCCGCTACTGAAGCTTTCTTT. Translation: CASSLSGSSATEAFF.

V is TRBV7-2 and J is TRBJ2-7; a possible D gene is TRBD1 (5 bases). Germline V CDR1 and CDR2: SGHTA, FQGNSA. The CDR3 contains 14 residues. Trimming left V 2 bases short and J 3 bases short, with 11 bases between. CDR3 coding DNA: TGTGCCAGCAGCTTATGGACGGACAACTACGAGCAGTACTTC. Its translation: CASSLWTDNYEQYF.

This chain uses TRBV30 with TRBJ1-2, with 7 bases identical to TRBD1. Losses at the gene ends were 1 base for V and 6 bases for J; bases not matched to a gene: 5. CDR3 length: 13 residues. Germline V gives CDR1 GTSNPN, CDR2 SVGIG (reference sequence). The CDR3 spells CAWSAGGSHGYTF. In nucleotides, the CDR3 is TGTGCCTGGAGTGCAGGGGGAAGCCATGGCTACACCTTC.

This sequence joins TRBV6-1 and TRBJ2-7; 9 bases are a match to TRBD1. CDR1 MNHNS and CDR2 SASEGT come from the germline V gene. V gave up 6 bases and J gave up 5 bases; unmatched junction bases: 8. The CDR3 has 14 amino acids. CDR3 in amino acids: CASRMTGGQDEQYF. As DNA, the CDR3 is TGTGCCAGCAGGATGACAGGGGGTCAGGACGAGCAGTACTTC.

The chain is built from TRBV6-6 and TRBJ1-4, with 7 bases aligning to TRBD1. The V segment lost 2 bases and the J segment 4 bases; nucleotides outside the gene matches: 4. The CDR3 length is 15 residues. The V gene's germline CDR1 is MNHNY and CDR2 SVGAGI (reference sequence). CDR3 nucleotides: TGTGCCAGCAGTTACCCACGGGACAGTAATGAAAAACTGTTTTTT. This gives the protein CASSYPRDSNEKLFF.

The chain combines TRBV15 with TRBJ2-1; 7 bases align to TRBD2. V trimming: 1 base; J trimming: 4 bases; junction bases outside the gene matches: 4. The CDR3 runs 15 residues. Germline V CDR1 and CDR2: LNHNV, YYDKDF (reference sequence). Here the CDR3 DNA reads TGTGCCACCAGCAGAGGGTTTAGCGGGTACAATGAGCAGTTCTTC. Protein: CATSRGFSGYNEQFF.

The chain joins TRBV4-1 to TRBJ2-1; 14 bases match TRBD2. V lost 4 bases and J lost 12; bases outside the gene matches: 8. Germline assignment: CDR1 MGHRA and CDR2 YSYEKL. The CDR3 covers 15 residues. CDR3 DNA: TGCGCCAGCAGCCGCGGACTAGCGGGGGGAAAAAGGCAGTTCTTC. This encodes CASSRGLAGGKRQFF.

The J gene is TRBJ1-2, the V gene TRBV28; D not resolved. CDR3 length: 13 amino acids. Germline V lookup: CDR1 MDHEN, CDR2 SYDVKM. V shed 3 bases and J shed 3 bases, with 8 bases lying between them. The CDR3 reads CASSFVGDYGYTF. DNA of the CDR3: TGTGCCAGCAGTTTTGTGGGAGACTATGGCTACACCTTC.

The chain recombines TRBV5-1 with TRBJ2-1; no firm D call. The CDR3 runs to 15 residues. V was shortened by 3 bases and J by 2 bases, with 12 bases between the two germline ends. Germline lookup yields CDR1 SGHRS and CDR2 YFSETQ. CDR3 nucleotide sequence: TGCGCCAGCAGCTCTAGAGCGAAGGCCTACAATGAGCAGTTCTTC. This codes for CASSSRAKAYNEQFF.

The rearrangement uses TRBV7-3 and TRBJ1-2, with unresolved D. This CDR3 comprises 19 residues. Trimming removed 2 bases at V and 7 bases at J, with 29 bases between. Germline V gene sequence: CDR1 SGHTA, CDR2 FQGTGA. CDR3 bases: TGTGCCAGCAGCTTATATGGGAGGGTTGGAACGGTCCGAGACCCTGGCTACACCTTC. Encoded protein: CASSLYGRVGTVRDPGYTF.

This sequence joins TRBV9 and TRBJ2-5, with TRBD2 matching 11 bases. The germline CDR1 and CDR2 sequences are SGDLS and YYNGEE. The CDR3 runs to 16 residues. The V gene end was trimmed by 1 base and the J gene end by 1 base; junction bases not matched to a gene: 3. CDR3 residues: CASSVSGTSGQETQYF. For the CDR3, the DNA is TGTGCCAGCAGCGTATCCGGGACTAGCGGCCAAGAGACCCAGTACTTC. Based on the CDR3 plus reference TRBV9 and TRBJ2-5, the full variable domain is DSGVTQTPKHLITATGQRVTLRCSPRSGDLSVYWYQQSLDQGLQFLIQYYNGEERAKGNILERFSAQQFPDLHSELNLSSLELGDSALYFCASSVSGTSGQETQYFGPGTRLLVL.

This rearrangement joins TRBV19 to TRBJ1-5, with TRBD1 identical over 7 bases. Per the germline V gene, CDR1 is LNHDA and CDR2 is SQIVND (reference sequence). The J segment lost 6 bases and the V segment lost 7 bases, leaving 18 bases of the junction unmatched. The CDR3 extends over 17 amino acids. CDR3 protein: CASTMNDRVLSGQPQHF. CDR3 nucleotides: TGTGCCAGTACTATGAACGACAGGGTACTAAGCGGTCAGCCCCAGCATTTT.

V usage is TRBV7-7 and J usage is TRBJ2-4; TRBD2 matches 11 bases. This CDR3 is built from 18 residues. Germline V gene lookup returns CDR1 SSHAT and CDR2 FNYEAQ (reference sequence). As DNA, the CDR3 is TGTGCTAACAGCTTAGTTAGCGGGAGGGAGCTAGCCAAAAACATTCAGTACTTC. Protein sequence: CANSLVSGRELAKNIQYF.

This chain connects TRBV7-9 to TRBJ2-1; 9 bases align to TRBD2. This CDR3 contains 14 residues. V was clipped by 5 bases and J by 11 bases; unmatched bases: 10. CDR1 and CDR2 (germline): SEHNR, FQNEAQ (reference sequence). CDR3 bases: TGTGCCAGCAGCCAGATCAGGGCGGGAGGGCAGCAGTTCTTC. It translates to CASSQIRAGGQQFF.

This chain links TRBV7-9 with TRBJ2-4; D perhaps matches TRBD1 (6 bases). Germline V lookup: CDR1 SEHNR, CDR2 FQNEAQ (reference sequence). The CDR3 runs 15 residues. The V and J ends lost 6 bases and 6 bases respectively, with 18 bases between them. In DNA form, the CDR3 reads TGTGCCAGCAGTTCCCTTGGTGGGACAAGAAACATTCAGTACTTC. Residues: CASSSLGGTRNIQYF.

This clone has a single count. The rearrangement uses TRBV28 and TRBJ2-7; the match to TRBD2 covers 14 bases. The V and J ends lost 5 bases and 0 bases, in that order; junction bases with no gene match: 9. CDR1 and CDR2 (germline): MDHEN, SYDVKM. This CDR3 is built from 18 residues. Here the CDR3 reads CASSQTSGRAKSSYEQYF. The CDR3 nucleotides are TGTGCCAGCAGTCAGACTAGCGGGAGGGCCAAGAGCTCCTACGAGCAGTACTTC.

CDR3 residues: CASSSPKNEQYF. DNA of the CDR3: TGTGCCAGCAGTTCTCCTAAGAACGAGCAGTACTTC. The chain joins TRBV27 to TRBJ2-7, with D unresolved. Trimming left V 4 bases short and J 5 bases short, with 9 bases between. Germline values: CDR1 MNHEY, CDR2 SMNVEV (reference sequence). This CDR3 is built from 12 residues.

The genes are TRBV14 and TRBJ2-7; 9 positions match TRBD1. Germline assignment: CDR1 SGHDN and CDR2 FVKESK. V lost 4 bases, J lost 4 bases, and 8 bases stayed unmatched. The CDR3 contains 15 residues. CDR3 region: CASSLPGQGGYEQYF. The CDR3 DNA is TGTGCCAGCAGCCTCCCGGGACAGGGCGGATACGAGCAGTACTTC.

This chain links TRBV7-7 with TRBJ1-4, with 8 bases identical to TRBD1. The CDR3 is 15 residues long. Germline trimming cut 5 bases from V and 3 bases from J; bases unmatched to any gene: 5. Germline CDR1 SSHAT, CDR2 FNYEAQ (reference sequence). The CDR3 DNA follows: TGTGCCAGCAGCCACCAGGGGGCTGCTAATGAAAAACTGTTTTTT. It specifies CASSHQGAANEKLFF. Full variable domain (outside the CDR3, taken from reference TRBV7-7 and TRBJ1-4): GAGVSQSPRYKVTKRGQDVTLRCDPISSHATLYWYQQALGQGPEFLTYFNYEAQPDKSGLPSDRFSAERPEGSISTLTIQRTEQRDSAMYRCASSHQGAANEKLFFGSGTQLSVL.